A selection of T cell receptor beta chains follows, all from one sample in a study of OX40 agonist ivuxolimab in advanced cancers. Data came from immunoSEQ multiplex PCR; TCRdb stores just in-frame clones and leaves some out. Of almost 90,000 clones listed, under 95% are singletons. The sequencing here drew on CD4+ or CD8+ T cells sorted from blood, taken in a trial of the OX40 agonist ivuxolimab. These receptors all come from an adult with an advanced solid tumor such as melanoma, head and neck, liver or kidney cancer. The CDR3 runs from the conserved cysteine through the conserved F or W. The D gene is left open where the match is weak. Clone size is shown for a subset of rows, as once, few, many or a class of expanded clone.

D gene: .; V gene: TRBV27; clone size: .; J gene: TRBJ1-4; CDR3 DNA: TGTGCCAGCAGGTCACAGGGAAATGTTAATGAAAAACTGTTTTTT; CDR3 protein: CASRSQGNVNEKLFF
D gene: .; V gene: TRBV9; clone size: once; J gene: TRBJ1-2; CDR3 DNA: TGTGCCAGCAGCCGAGATCTAGGCTACACCTTC; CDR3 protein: CASSRDLGYTF
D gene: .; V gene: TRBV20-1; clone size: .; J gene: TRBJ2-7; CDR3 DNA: TGCAGTGCCCCGCTTTTAGACGAGCAGTACTTC; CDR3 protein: CSAPLLDEQYF
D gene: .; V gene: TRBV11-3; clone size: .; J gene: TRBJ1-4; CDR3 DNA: TGTGCCAGCAGCTTAGGAGCATCAACTAATGAAAAACTGTTTTTT; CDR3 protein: CASSLGASTNEKLFF
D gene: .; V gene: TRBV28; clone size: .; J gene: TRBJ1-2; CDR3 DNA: TGTGCCAGCAGTATATCCGGGACACTCAACTATGGCTACACCTTC; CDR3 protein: CASSISGTLNYGYTF
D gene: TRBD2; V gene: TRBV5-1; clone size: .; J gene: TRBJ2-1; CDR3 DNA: TGCGCCAGCACCATCCTAGCGGGAGGGAACTATGAGCAGTTCTTC; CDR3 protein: CASTILAGGNYEQFF
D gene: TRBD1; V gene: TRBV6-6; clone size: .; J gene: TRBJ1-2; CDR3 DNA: TGTGCCAGCAGACCCGGACAGGGCTATGGCTACACCTTC; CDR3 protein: CASRPGQGYGYTF
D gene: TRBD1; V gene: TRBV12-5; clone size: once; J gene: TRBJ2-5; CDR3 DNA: TGTGCTAGTGATCTCAGACAGGGAAGACAAGAGACCCAGTACTTC; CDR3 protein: CASDLRQGRQETQYF
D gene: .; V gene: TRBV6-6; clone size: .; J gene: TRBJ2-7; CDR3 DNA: TGTGCCAGCAGTCACGGGACAAGGGGAGGCTACGAGCAGTACTTC; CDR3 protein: CASSHGTRGGYEQYF
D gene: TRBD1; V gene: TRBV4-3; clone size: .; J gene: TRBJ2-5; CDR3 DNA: TGCGCCAGCAGCCAAGATCCACAGGGGGCCGTACAAGAGACCCAGTACTTC; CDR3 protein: CASSQDPQGAVQETQYF
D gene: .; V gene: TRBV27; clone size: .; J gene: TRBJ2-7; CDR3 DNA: TGTGCCAGCAGTTTAAAGCTAGCTTCTGACGAGCAGTACTTC; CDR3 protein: CASSLKLASDEQYF
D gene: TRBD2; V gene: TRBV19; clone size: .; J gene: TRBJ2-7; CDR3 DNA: TGTGCCAGTAGCCTAGGACTAGCGGGACCCCGCCCCGCCTACGAGCAGTACTTC; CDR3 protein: CASSLGLAGPRPAYEQYF
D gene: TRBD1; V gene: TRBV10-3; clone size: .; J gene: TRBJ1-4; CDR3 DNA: TGTGCCATCAGTGTAACAGGGGCTACCACTAATGAAAAACTGTTTTTT; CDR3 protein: CAISVTGATTNEKLFF
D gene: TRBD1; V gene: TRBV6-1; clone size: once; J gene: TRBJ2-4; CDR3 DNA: TGTGCCAGCAGTGACGCTACCCTGGGGGGACAGGTCCGTCCAGGGAACATTCAGTACTTC; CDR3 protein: CASSDATLGGQVRPGNIQYF
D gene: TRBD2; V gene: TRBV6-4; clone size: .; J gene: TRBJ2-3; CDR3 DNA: TGTGCCAGCAGTGACCGAGCGGGACCAACAGATACGCAGTATTTT; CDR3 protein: CASSDRAGPTDTQYF
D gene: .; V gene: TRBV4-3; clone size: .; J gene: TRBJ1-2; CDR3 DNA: TGCGCCAGCAGCCAAGCGGGACGGGCTCGAGGGGGCTATGGCTACACCTTC; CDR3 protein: CASSQAGRARGGYGYTF
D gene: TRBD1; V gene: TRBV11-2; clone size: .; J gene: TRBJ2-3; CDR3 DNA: TGTGCCAGCAGCTCCTACAGGGGGCGAGCATCCACAGATACGCAGTATTTT; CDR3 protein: CASSSYRGRASTDTQYF
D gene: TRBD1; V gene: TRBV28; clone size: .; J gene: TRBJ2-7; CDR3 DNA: TGTGCCAGCAGTCGTGGACAGGGGTCCTACGAGCAGTACTTC; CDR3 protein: CASSRGQGSYEQYF
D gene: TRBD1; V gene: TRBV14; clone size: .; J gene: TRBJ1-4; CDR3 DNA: TGTGCCAGCAGCGAAACAGGGGGAACTAATGAAAAACTGTTTTTT; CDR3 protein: CASSETGGTNEKLFF
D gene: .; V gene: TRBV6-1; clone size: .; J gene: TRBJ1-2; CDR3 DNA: TGTGCCAGCACCGAAGGCGCCAGTTTCTATGGCTACACCTTC; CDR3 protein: CASTEGASFYGYTF
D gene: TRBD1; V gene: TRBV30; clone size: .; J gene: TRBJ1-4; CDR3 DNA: TGTGCCTGGAGTGAGGGGGGGACAGCTAATGAAAAACTGTTTTTT; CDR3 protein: CAWSEGGTANEKLFF
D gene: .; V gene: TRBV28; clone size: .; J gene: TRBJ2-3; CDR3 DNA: TGTGCCAGCAGTTTAGCGCGGGCAGGGAACACAGATACGCAGTATTTT; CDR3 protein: CASSLARAGNTDTQYF
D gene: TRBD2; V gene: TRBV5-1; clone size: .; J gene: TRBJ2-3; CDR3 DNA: TGCGCCAGCAGCTTGGCGGGACTAGAGGGCACAGATACGCAGTATTTT; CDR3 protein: CASSLAGLEGTDTQYF
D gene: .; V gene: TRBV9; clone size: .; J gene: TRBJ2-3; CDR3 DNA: TGTGCCAGCAGCGAAACGAGGGCTAGCCGCACAGATACGCAGTATTTT; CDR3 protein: CASSETRASRTDTQYF
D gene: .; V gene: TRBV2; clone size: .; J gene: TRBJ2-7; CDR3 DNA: TGTGCCAGCAACGACGACTCCTACGAGCAGTACTTC; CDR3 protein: CASNDDSYEQYF
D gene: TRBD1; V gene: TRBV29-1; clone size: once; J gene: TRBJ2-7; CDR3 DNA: TGCAGCGTCGCATCAGGGGGCTCCTACGAGCAGTACTTC; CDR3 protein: CSVASGGSYEQYF
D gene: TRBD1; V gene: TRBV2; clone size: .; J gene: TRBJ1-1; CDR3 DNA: TGTGCCAGCAGCCGAGACAGGGGTGGTGAAGCTTTCTTT; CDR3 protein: CASSRDRGGEAFF
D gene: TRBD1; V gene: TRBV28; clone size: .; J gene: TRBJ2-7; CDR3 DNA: TGTGCCAGCGACGGGACAGGGGAATACGAGCAGTACTTC; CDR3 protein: CASDGTGEYEQYF
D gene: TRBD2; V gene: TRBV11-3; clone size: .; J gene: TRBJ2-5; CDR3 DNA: TGTGCCAGCAGCTTAGGAACCCTGATTAGCGGGAGCCAAGAGACCCAGTACTTC; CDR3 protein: CASSLGTLISGSQETQYF
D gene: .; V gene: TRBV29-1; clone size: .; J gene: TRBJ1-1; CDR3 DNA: TGCAGCGTTAGGGAAGACCCGAACACTGAAGCTTTCTTT; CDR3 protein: CSVREDPNTEAFF
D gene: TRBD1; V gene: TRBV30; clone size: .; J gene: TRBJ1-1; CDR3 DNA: TGTGCCTGGAGTGTAACCCAGGGGGGCATGAACACTGAAGCTTTCTTT; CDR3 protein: CAWSVTQGGMNTEAFF
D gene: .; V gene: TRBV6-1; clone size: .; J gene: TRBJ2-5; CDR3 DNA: TGTGCCAGCTACTTCTCACAGGGTTCTGAGACCCAGTACTTC; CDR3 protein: CASYFSQGSETQYF
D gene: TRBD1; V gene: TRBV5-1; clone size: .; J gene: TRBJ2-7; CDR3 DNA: TGCGCCAGCAGCCCCGGACAGGGAAGCTCCTACGAGCAGTACTTC; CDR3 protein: CASSPGQGSSYEQYF
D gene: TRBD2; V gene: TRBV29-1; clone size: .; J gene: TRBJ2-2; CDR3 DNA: TGCAGCGTTGAATGGGCGGGAGGGCCCCGAACCGGGGAGCTGTTTTTT; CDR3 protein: CSVEWAGGPRTGELFF
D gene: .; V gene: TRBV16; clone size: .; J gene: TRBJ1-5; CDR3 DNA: TGTGCCAGCAGCCCGATTAGAGGGGGCAATCAGCCCCAGCATTTT; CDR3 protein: CASSPIRGGNQPQHF
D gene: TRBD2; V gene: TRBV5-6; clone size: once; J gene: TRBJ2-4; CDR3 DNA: TGTGCCAGCAGCTTGGTTTTAGCGGGTATCGAGGTTCAGTACTTC; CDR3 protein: CASSLVLAGIEVQYF
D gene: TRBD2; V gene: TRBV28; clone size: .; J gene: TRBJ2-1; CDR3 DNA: TGTGCCAGCAGGTACACTAGCGGGATGTCGCATGAGCAGTTCTTC; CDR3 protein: CASRYTSGMSHEQFF
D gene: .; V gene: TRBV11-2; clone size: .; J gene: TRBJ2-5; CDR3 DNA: TGTGCCAGCAGCTTATTTGGTCGTGGGGAGACCCAGTACTTC; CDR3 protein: CASSLFGRGETQYF
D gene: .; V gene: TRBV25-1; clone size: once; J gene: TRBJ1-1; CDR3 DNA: TGTGCCAGCAAGGGCACTGAAGCTTTCTTT; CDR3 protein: CASKGTEAFF
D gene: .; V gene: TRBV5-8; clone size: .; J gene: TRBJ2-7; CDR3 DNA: TGTGCCAGCAGCTTGTTCAGGTCCGACGAGCAGTACTTC; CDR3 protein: CASSLFRSDEQYF
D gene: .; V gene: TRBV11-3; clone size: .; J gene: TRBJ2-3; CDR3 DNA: TGTGCCAGCAGCTTTAGCTCCGGGGATACGCAGTATTTT; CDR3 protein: CASSFSSGDTQYF
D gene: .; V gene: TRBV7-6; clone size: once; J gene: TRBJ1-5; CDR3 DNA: TGTGCCAGCAGCCCATCCAGCAATCAGCCCCAGCATTTT; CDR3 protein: CASSPSSNQPQHF
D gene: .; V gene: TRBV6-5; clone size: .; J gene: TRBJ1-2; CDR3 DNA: TGTGCCAGCACGATGGCCCTGGGGGACTATGGCTACACCTTC; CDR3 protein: CASTMALGDYGYTF
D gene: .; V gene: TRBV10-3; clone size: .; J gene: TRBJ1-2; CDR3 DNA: TGTGCCGGGCAGGGGTTGGGTTATGGCTACACCTTC; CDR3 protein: CAGQGLGYGYTF
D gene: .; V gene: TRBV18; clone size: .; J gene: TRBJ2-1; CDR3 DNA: TGTGCCAGCTCACCAAGGGGGAGCCCTGTATACAATGAGCAGTTCTTC; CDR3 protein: CASSPRGSPVYNEQFF
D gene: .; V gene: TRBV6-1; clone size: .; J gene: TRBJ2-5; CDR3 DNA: TGTGCCAGCAGTATGTTACAGGGTGGAGAGACCCAGTACTTC; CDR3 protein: CASSMLQGGETQYF
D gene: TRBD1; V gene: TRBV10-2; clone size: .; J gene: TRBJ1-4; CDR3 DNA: TGCGCCAGCAGTGCCCCGGGACAGGGGGTTGAAAAACTGTTTTTT; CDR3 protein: CASSAPGQGVEKLFF
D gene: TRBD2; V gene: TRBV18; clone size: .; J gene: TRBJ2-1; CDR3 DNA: TGTGCCAGCTCACCCGGACTAGCGGGACATGAGCAGTTCTTC; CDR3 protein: CASSPGLAGHEQFF
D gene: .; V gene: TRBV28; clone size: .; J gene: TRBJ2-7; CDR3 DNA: TGTGCCAGCACTACCGGGGGGCAGGAGGGCTACGAGCAGTACTTC; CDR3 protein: CASTTGGQEGYEQYF